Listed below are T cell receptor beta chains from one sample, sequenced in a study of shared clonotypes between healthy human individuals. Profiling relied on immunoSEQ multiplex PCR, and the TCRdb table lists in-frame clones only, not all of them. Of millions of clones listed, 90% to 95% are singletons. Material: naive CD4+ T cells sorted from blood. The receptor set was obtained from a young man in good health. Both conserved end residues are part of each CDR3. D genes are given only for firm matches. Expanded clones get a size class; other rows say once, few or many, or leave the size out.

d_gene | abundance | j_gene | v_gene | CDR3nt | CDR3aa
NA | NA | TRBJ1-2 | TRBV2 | TGTGCCAGCGGGCAGTTCTATGGCTACACCTTC | CASGQFYGYTF
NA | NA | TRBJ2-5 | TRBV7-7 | TGTGCTAGCAGCTCCGGGCCCCAAGAGACCCAGTACTTC | CASSSGPQETQYF
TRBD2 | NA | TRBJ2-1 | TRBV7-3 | TGTGCCAGCAACCCTAGCGGGGGTCCCTCCAATGAGCAGTTCTTC | CASNPSGGPSNEQFF
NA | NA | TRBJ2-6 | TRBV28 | TGTGCCAGCAGTTCCTACACCTCTGGGGCCAACGTCCTGACTTTC | CASSSYTSGANVLTF
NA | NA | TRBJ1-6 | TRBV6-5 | TGTGCCAGCGGCAGGATTTATAATTCACCCCTCCACTTT | CASGRIYNSPLHF
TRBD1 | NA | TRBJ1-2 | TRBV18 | TGTGCCAGCTCACCGTCCGGGACAGGGGGCCTCTATGGCTACACCTTC | CASSPSGTGGLYGYTF
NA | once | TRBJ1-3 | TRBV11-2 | TGTGCCAGCAGCTTAGATCACCGCAGGTTGGGAAACACCATATATTTT | CASSLDHRRLGNTIYF
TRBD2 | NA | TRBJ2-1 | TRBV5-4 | TGTGCCAGCAGCAGTAGCGGGGGGAATTATGATGAGCAGTTCTTC | CASSSSGGNYDEQFF
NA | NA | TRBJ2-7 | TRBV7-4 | TGTGCCAGCAGCTTAGTTCAGGAAGTCGAGCAGTACTTC | CASSLVQEVEQYF
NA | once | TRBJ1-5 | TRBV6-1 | TGTGCCAGCAGTCTTGGGGGCCCTACGGGCGGGCCCCAGCATTTT | CASSLGGPTGGPQHF
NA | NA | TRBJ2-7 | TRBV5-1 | TGCGCCAGCAGCCCCGGGACCCTCGGGTCCTACGAGCAGTACTTC | CASSPGTLGSYEQYF
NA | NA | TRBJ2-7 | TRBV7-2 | TGTGCCAGCAGCTTAGCGAACTCCTACGAGCAGTACTTC | CASSLANSYEQYF
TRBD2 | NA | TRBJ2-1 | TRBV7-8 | TGTGCCAGCAGCCCGGTAGCGGGAGAACGGTTCTTC | CASSPVAGERFF
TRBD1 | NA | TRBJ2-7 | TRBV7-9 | TGTGCCAGCAGCCCGGGACAGAACGTCTACGAGCAGTACTTC | CASSPGQNVYEQYF
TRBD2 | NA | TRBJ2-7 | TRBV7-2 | TGTGCCAGCAGTCCCCCGACTAGCGGCTCCTACGAGCAGTACTTC | CASSPPTSGSYEQYF
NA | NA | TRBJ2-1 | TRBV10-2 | TGCGCCAGCAGTGAGTGGCGGGACCCCAATGAGCAGTTCTTC | CASSEWRDPNEQFF
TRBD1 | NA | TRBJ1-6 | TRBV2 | TGTGCCAGCAGCGAAGCCTTTTCGACAGGGAAGTATAATTCACCCCTCCACTTT | CASSEAFSTGKYNSPLHF
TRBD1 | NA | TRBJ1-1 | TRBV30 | TGTGCCTGGAAAAGGGACAGGGTGAACACTGAAGCTTTCTTT | CAWKRDRVNTEAFF
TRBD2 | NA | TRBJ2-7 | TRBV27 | TGTGCCAGCAGAGTAGCGGGAGGCGGGTACGAGCAGTACTTC | CASRVAGGGYEQYF
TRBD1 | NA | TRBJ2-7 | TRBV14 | TGTGCCAGCAGCCGATCGGGACAGGGTGAGTCCTACGAGCAGTACTTC | CASSRSGQGESYEQYF
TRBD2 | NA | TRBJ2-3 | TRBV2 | TGTGCCAGCAGTGAAGCGACTAGCGGGGGTGGGACAGATACGCAGTATTTT | CASSEATSGGGTDTQYF
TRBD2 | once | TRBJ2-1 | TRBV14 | TGTGCCAGCAGCTATCTAGCGGGGCCGTCGGTGGAGCAGTTCTTC | CASSYLAGPSVEQFF
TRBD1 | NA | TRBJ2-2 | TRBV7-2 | TGTGCCAGCAGCTCACAGGGGGCGCAGGTCGGGGAGCTGTTTTTT | CASSSQGAQVGELFF
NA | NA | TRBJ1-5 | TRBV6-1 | TGTGCCAGCAGTGAGCAATACAATCAGCCCCAGCATTTT | CASSEQYNQPQHF
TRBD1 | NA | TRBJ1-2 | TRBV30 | TGTGCCGGGACAGGGGGTTCTCTTGGCTACACCTTC | CAGTGGSLGYTF
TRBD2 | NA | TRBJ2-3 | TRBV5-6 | TGTGCCAGCAGCTTGGTTAGCGGGGGAAGCACAGATACGCAGTATTTT | CASSLVSGGSTDTQYF
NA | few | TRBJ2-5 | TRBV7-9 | TGTGCCAGCAGCTTAGTACCCGGGGGTTGGATGGAGACCCAGTACTTC | CASSLVPGGWMETQYF
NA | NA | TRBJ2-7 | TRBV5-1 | TGCGCCAGCAGCTCGGGATTTTTAACCTACGAGCAGTACTTC | CASSSGFLTYEQYF
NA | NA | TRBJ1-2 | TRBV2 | TGTGCCAGCAGCTCGTCTTCGGATGGGGCTGGCTACACCTTC | CASSSSSDGAGYTF
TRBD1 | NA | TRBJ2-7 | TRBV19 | TGTGCCAGTAGTCAGGGGGCCGGAATTTACGAGCAGTACTTC | CASSQGAGIYEQYF
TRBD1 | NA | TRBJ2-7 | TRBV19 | TGTGCCAGTAGTACGAGTTCAACCGGGACAGAGAACTACGAGCAGTACTTC | CASSTSSTGTENYEQYF